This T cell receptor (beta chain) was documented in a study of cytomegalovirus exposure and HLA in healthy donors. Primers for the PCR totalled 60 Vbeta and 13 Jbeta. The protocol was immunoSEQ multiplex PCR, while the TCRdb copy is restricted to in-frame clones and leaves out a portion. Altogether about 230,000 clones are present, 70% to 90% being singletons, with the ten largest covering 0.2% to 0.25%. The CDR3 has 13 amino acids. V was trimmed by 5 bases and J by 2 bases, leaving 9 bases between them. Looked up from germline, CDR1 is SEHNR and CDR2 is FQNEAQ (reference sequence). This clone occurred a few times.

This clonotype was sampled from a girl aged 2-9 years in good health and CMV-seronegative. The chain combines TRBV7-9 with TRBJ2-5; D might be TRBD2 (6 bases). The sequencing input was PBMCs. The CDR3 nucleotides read TGTGCCAGCAGCCCCCGGGGGCAAGAGACCCAGTACTTC. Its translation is CASSPRGQETQYF.